This entry concerns a single T cell receptor beta chain. Its specificity is not known. The J segment lost 5 bases and the V segment lost 1 base, leaving 13 bases of the junction unmatched. The CDR3 extends over 17 amino acids. Germline V gives CDR1 LNHNV, CDR2 YYDKDF (reference sequence). This sample stems from a study of cytomegalovirus exposure and HLA in healthy donors. The donors formed part of the approximately 120-subject validation cohort, distinct from the roughly 730-subject first cohort. The study, taken as a whole, reports: Subsequent analysis of the 100 to 150 validation repertoires found a tendency for first-cohort TCR clusters to co-occur. The study found most TCR sequences rare, yet found some public TCRs in many donors. Investigators reported over 150 TCR beta chains as tied to cytomegalovirus.

The assay was immunoSEQ multiplex PCR, and TCRdb's table has in-frame clones only and misses some. The table shows over 150,000 clones, with roughly nine tenths occurring only once. The chain combines TRBV15 with TRBJ2-5, with 7 nucleotides matching TRBD1. The sequencing sample was made of PBMCs. This receptor was identified in a woman between 18 and 30 years old in good health and CMV-seropositive. The CDR3 coding sequence is TGTGCCACCAGCAGAGGGCTCCTTCGACAGGGCGGGGAGACCCAGTACTTC. Its translation: CATSRGLLRQGGETQYF.